The clone carrying this TCR beta chain was counted a few times. Antigen specificity is unknown. TCRdb itself ran the reads through MiXCR, one entry per CDR3 protein. The sample records about 920,000 distinct CDR3 sequences, around 32% being singletons. This sample is drawn from a study of T cell repertoires in cytomegalovirus infection. In the study overall: Matching HLA type, along with CMV infection, was indicated by public TCR beta signatures.

The CDR3 consists of 14 residues. V shed 10 bases, J shed 8 bases, and the junction held 14 bases outside the gene matches. The sequence derives from a human donor in good health (CMV status not recorded). Some clones in this sample may be carry-over from other donors' samples. The chain carries TRBV12-3 or TRBV12-4 and TRBJ2-1, with 7 bases matching TRBD2. Sequencing was performed on cultured CD8+ T cells from PBMCs, taken from culture after CMV antigen stimulation. CDR3 sequence: CATSPTSRGDEQFF. As DNA, the CDR3 is TGTGCCACCAGCCCGACTAGCAGAGGGGATGAGCAGTTCTTC.